These 13 T cell receptor beta chains came from one sample sequenced in a study of cytomegalovirus exposure and HLA in healthy donors. Primers for the PCR totalled 60 Vbeta and 13 Jbeta. TCRdb's table, derived via immunoSEQ multiplex PCR, lists solely in-frame clones and lacks some. The data contain some 140,000 clones, around 63% of them singletons. Sequencing used PBMCs. The receptors shown here come from a human donor in good health.

V and J are TRBV27 and TRBJ1-2; 8 bases map to TRBD1. Germline V gene data show CDR1 as MNHEY and CDR2 as SMNVEV (reference sequence). The junction had 5 bases not matched to a gene; V was cut back by 4 bases and J by 4 bases. There are 14 residues in the CDR3. CDR3 region: CASSSDRGGYGYTF. The CDR3, as DNA: TGTGCCAGCAGTTCCGACAGGGGTGGCTATGGCTACACCTTC.

This clone showed up just once. The chain recombines TRBV5-4 with TRBJ2-3; no firm D call. Trimming stripped 0 bases from V and 0 bases from J, with 5 bases between. The length of the CDR3 is 14 residues. The germline V gene encodes CDR1 SGHNT and CDR2 YYREEE (reference sequence). The CDR3, as DNA: TGTGCCAGCAGCTTGGCGGGTAGCACAGATACGCAGTATTTT. It encodes CASSLAGSTDTQYF. The full variable domain, its missing parts supplied by reference TRBV5-4 and TRBJ2-3, is ETGVTQSPTHLIKTRGQQVTLRCSSQSGHNTVSWYQQALGQGPQFIFQYYREEENGRGNFPPRFSGLQFPNYSSELNVNALELDDSALYLCASSLAGSTDTQYFGPGTRLTVL.

The chain carries TRBV27 and TRBJ1-2, with 7 bases matching TRBD1. CDR3 length: 14 residues. Per germline, CDR1 MNHEY and CDR2 SMNVEV (reference sequence). Unmatched junction bases numbered 2, after V lost 0 bases and J lost 4 bases. DNA of the CDR3: TGTGCCAGCAGTTTATCACAGGGGCTCTATGGCTACACCTTC. It specifies CASSLSQGLYGYTF.

The table lists this clone with a few counts. V usage is TRBV6-5 and J usage is TRBJ2-7, with a possible D match to TRBD2 (5 bases). The CDR3 totals 15 residues. In germline, CDR1 is MNHEY, CDR2 SVGAGI. V dropped 2 bases and J dropped 4 bases, with 15 bases sitting between them. The CDR3 is CASSYTEVSGYEQYF. The CDR3 bases are TGTGCCAGCAGTTACACGGAAGTTTCGGGGTACGAGCAGTACTTC.

The chain recombines TRBV4-1 with TRBJ1-3; 7 nucleotides align to TRBD1. Losses at the gene ends were 0 bases for V and 4 bases for J; bases not matched to a gene: 3. Germline lookup yields CDR1 MGHRA and CDR2 YSYEKL. The CDR3 contains 15 residues. CDR3 coding DNA: TGCGCCAGCAGCCAAGATGACAGGGCCGGAAACACCATATATTTT. Residues: CASSQDDRAGNTIYF.

The J gene is TRBJ2-3, the V gene TRBV13; D not resolved. Trimming pared 0 bases from V and 5 bases from J, leaving 6 bases between. Germline V gene data show CDR1 as PRHDT and CDR2 as FYEKMQ (reference sequence). The CDR3 length is 13 residues. The CDR3 protein is CASSLGTGDTQYF. CDR3 coding DNA: TGTGCCAGCAGCTTAGGCACGGGAGATACGCAGTATTTT.

This clone was observed a handful of times. The chain employs TRBV28 and TRBJ1-1; 7 bases are shared with TRBD1. CDR3 length equals 15 residues. Germline V gives CDR1 MDHEN, CDR2 SYDVKM. The V and J ends lost 5 bases and 2 bases, in that order; junction bases with no gene match: 8. CDR3 in DNA: TGTGCCAGCAGTCCAACGACAGGGTACAACACTGAAGCTTTCTTT. Its translation is CASSPTTGYNTEAFF.

This clone was detected a few times. V is TRBV7-2 and J is TRBJ2-7; tentatively, D is TRBD1 (5 bases). The germline V and J ends were trimmed by 8 bases and 3 bases, with 14 bases remaining between them. Looked up from germline, CDR1 is SGHTA and CDR2 is FQGNSA. The CDR3 runs to 13 residues. The CDR3 DNA reads as TGTGCCAGCGTGGGGCAGGCGCACTACGAGCAGTACTTC. Protein: CASVGQAHYEQYF.

The CDR3 loop reads CASSLISGSATEAFF. CDR3 coding DNA: TGTGCCAGCAGCTTAATCTCAGGTTCGGCCACTGAAGCTTTCTTT. This sequence joins TRBV7-3 and TRBJ1-1; D unresolved. This CDR3 region has 15 residues. Germline CDR1 reads SGHTA; CDR2 reads FQGTGA. Trimming removed 1 base from V and 4 bases from J, with 13 bases in between.

This chain links TRBV6-1 with TRBJ2-7; 10 nucleotides line up with TRBD2. Germline assignment: CDR1 MNHNS and CDR2 SASEGT. Trimming removed 6 bases from V and 0 bases from J; junction bases left unmatched: 5. The CDR3 consists of 15 residues. The CDR3 DNA reads as TGTGCCAGCAGGGCCGGGACTAGCGCCTCCTACGAGCAGTACTTC. This encodes CASRAGTSASYEQYF.

V and J are TRBV28 and TRBJ2-5; TRBD2 matches 7 bases. V was clipped by 6 bases and J by 7 bases; unmatched bases: 17. Germline V gives CDR1 MDHEN, CDR2 SYDVKM. The CDR3 is made up of 16 amino acids. CDR3 amino acids: CASRLKPLGLEGTQYF. CDR3 nucleotide sequence: TGTGCCAGCAGGCTTAAGCCGCTTGGACTAGAAGGGACCCAGTACTTC.

V gene TRBV6-5 combines with J gene TRBJ1-1; D gene unclear. The CDR3 spans 14 residues. Trimming removed 0 bases at V and 6 bases at J, with 11 bases between. Germline V CDR1 and CDR2: MNHEY, SVGAGI. The CDR3 here is CASSYSTLTSEAFF. The CDR3 DNA reads TGTGCCAGCAGTTACTCGACTCTTACCTCTGAAGCTTTCTTT.

V and J are TRBV5-1 and TRBJ2-1; weak D call: TRBD2 (5 bases). CDR3 length equals 14 residues. CDR1 is SGHRS and CDR2 is YFSETQ in the germline V gene. Trimming stripped 4 bases from V and 4 bases from J, with 12 bases between. Here the CDR3 DNA reads TGCGCCAGCAGCCCGCGCCCGGGATACAATGAGCAGTTCTTC. It yields the protein CASSPRPGYNEQFF.